The 23 T cell receptor beta chains below were found in one sample sequenced in a study of control samples from healthy donors and cancer patients. Using immunoSEQ multiplex PCR, the repertoire was profiled, and TCRdb retains in-frame clones only, with some absent. The sample holds 150,000 to 200,000 clones, approximately 92% seen once. The sequenced sample consisted of blood. The receptor set was obtained from a young man in good health.

This sequence joins TRBV30 and TRBJ2-1; maybe TRBD1 (6 bases). Trimming removed 2 bases from V and 0 bases from J, with 11 bases in between. Germline loops: CDR1 GTSNPN, CDR2 SVGIG (reference sequence). The length of the CDR3 is 15 residues. In nucleotides, the CDR3 is TGTGCCTGGAGTAGGGGGACGCGCTCCTACAATGAGCAGTTCTTC. It is translated as CAWSRGTRSYNEQFF.

The rearrangement links TRBV5-1 to TRBJ2-5, with 8 bases aligning to TRBD2. Germline loops: CDR1 SGHRS, CDR2 YFSETQ. The CDR3 covers 17 residues. The ends lost 3 bases at V and 2 bases at J; junction bases unmatched: 12. CDR3: CASSSGASGSYQETQYF. The CDR3 DNA follows: TGCGCCAGCAGCTCCGGGGCCAGCGGGAGCTATCAAGAGACCCAGTACTTC.

This chain connects TRBV5-1 to TRBJ2-3; the match to TRBD2 covers 9 bases. Trimming cost V 0 bases and J 2 bases; bases outside gene matches: 7. This CDR3 region has 17 residues. Germline V gene sequence: CDR1 SGHRS, CDR2 YFSETQ. CDR3 nucleotide sequence: TGCGCCAGCAGCTTGGCCGGCGGGGGGGCCGTCACAGATACGCAGTATTTT. Translated: CASSLAGGGAVTDTQYF.

The chain joins TRBV5-3 to TRBJ2-7, with 8 bases lining up with TRBD1. TRBV5-3 is given ORF status, its function remaining uncertain. V trimming: 5 bases; J trimming: 1 base; junction bases outside the gene matches: 5. The CDR3 totals 14 residues. The CDR3 coding sequence is TGTGCCAGAAGTTATGGACAGGGATCCTACGAGCAGTACTTC. This gives the protein CARSYGQGSYEQYF.

This chain joins TRBV19 and TRBJ2-1; 11 bases are shared with TRBD1. CDR1 and CDR2 (germline): LNHDA, SQIVND (reference sequence). The V segment lost 7 bases and the J segment 7 bases; nucleotides outside the gene matches: 6. The CDR3 is 14 amino acids. CDR3 protein: CASTGTGGTNEQFF. CDR3 in DNA: TGTGCCAGTACCGGGACAGGGGGGACAAATGAGCAGTTCTTC.

The chain uses TRBV29-1 and TRBJ2-7; a possible D gene is TRBD1 (7 bases). This CDR3 has 15 residues. V was pared by 8 bases and J by 2 bases, with 22 bases between. Germline CDR1 reads SQVTM; CDR2 reads ANQGSEA. In nucleotides, the CDR3 is TGCAGCCCCTCCCCCGCGCAGGGGGGTACCTACGAGCAGTACTTC. Translation: CSPSPAQGGTYEQYF.

This clone showed up just once. V is TRBV28 and J is TRBJ1-6; D remains unclear. Germline CDR1 MDHEN, CDR2 SYDVKM. V lost 7 bases to trimming and J lost 10 bases, with 14 bases between them. The CDR3 loop spans 13 amino acids. The CDR3: CASNGSGWSPLHF. The CDR3 nucleotides are TGTGCCAGCAATGGCTCTGGGTGGTCACCCCTCCACTTT.

The rearrangement links TRBV24-1 to TRBJ2-1; 10 bases fit TRBD2. CDR1 KGHDR and CDR2 SFDVKD come from the germline V gene. The ends lost 6 bases at V and 13 bases at J; junction bases unmatched: 8. The CDR3 is 13 amino acids. CDR3 loop: CATSPSGSPIQFF. CDR3 bases: TGTGCCACCAGTCCTAGCGGGAGTCCAATTCAGTTCTTC.

V and J are TRBV28 and TRBJ2-1; D is unresolved. V shed 5 bases and J shed 6 bases, with 14 bases lying between them. The CDR3 is 14 amino acids. Germline CDR1 reads MDHEN; CDR2 reads SYDVKM. CDR3 residues: CASSPLGFGNEQFF. The CDR3 DNA is TGTGCCAGCAGTCCATTAGGGTTTGGCAATGAGCAGTTCTTC.

The chain joins TRBV6-5 to TRBJ1-5; 7 bases align to TRBD1. This CDR3 has 13 amino acids. Germline CDR1 and CDR2: MNHEY and SVGAGI. The V gene end was trimmed by 7 bases and the J gene end by 2 bases; junction bases not matched to a gene: 2. This chain's CDR3 is CASKGGGNQPQHF. The CDR3 region has the DNA TGTGCCAGCAAAGGGGGCGGCAATCAGCCCCAGCATTTT.

The chain joins TRBV11-2 to TRBJ1-3; no clear D. CDR1 SGHAT and CDR2 FQNNGV come from the germline V gene. V gave up 0 bases and J gave up 0 bases, with 6 bases separating them. This CDR3 contains 15 residues. The CDR3 coding sequence is TGTGCCAGCAGCTTAGAGGAGTACTCTGGAAACACCATATATTTT. Encoded protein: CASSLEEYSGNTIYF.

V gene TRBV5-8 combines with J gene TRBJ2-5, with TRBD1 matching 12 bases. J gave up 5 bases and V 4 bases, and 9 bases lay outside the gene matches. The CDR3 extends over 16 amino acids. CDR1 is SGHTS and CDR2 is YDEGEE in the germline V gene. The CDR3: CASSRRGQGAGETQYF. In nucleotides, the CDR3 is TGTGCCAGCAGCCGCAGGGGACAGGGGGCTGGGGAGACCCAGTACTTC.

The chain carries TRBV29-1 and TRBJ2-5; D not certain. In germline, CDR1 is SQVTM, CDR2 ANQGSEA. This CDR3 region has 14 residues. Deletions cut 3 bases from V and 2 bases from J, with 13 bases between. CDR3 DNA: TGCAGCGTTGATCCGCGCAATTCACAAGAGACCCAGTACTTC. Protein product: CSVDPRNSQETQYF.

The sample holds a few counts of this clone. The chain is built from TRBV2 and TRBJ2-7; tentative D call: TRBD2 (5 bases). The ends were cut back, 8 bases at V and 2 bases at J, with 10 bases in the middle. The CDR3 sequence is 12 residues long. Germline CDR1 SNHLY, CDR2 FYNNEI. This CDR3 reads CASGGSPYEQYF. CDR3 DNA: TGTGCCAGCGGAGGCAGTCCCTACGAGCAGTACTTC.

In this sample, this clone turned up a few times. The chain has TRBV4-3 and TRBJ1-6, with D possibly matching TRBD1 (6 bases). The CDR3 has 15 residues. From germline, CDR1 is LGHNA and CDR2 YSLEER. V shed 1 base and J shed 2 bases, with 6 bases lying between them. The CDR3 nucleotides are TGCGCCAGCAGCCAAGGGACAGCCTATAATTCACCCCTCCACTTT. Translation gives CASSQGTAYNSPLHF.

This clone was counted once. The gene calls are TRBV5-1 and TRBJ2-5; D is ambiguous. Germline CDR1 SGHRS, CDR2 YFSETQ. The CDR3 is 13 residues long. Deletions cut 7 bases from V and 1 base from J, with 11 bases between. The DNA of the CDR3 is TGCGCCAGCTGTCCTGACTCCCAAGAGACCCAGTACTTC. This codes for CASCPDSQETQYF.

This clone occurred once. The chain carries TRBV20-1 and TRBJ2-3, with unresolved D. The V gene lost 3 bases and the J gene lost 2 bases, with 6 bases spanning the gap. The germline gives CDR1 DFQATT, CDR2 SNEGSKA (reference sequence). The CDR3 sequence is 12 residues long. The CDR3 is CSASWTTDTQYF. The CDR3 region has the DNA TGCAGTGCTAGTTGGACCACAGATACGCAGTATTTT.

The chain combines TRBV12-5 with TRBJ1-3; 9 nucleotides align to TRBD1. With V trimmed by 4 bases and J by 3 bases, 13 bases remained unmatched. This CDR3 spans 18 amino acids. CDR1 LGHNT and CDR2 FRNRAP come from the germline V gene. In DNA form, the CDR3 reads TGTGCTAGTGGTTATCCCTCCCCGGACAGGGGATATGGAAACACCATATATTTT. Its protein is CASGYPSPDRGYGNTIYF.

The DNA of the CDR3 is TGTGCCAGCAGCCACAGACAGGGGGTAAGACGAGGCTACACCTTC. Protein sequence: CASSHRQGVRRGYTF. The chain links TRBV6-5 to TRBJ1-2; 9 bases are a match to TRBD1. With 6 bases clipped from V and 8 bases from J, the junction kept 13 bases outside the gene matches. CDR1 is MNHEY and CDR2 is SVGAGI in the germline V gene. CDR3 length: 15 residues.

This clone was seen a single time. The chain combines TRBV28 with TRBJ2-1; D is undetermined. The CDR3 has 13 residues. Deletions cut 3 bases from V and 3 bases from J, with 6 bases between. Germline lookup yields CDR1 MDHEN and CDR2 SYDVKM. The CDR3 DNA reads TGTGCCAGCAGTTTGGTAAGCTACAATGAGCAGTTCTTC. This translates into CASSLVSYNEQFF.

This sequence joins TRBV27 and TRBJ1-5; D possibly corresponds to TRBD1 (6 bases). In germline, CDR1 is MNHEY, CDR2 SMNVEV (reference sequence). The CDR3 consists of 17 residues. V shed 5 bases and J shed 7 bases, with 24 bases lying between them. In DNA, the CDR3 is TGTGCCAGCAGTCCCCGTACGGGGCAGGGGTTGGAGCAGCCCCAGCATTTT. The encoded protein is CASSPRTGQGLEQPQHF.

This clone was found many times. Additional DNA sequences in this sample encode the identical CDR3. The rearrangement joins TRBV2 to TRBJ2-7; unclear D gene. Trimming took off 6 bases at V and 4 bases at J, with 4 bases between the two ends. There are 10 residues in the CDR3. The germline V gene encodes CDR1 SNHLY and CDR2 FYNNEI. CDR3 DNA sequence: TGTGCCAGCAGCCCGTACGAGCAGTACTTC. Protein product: CASSPYEQYF.

The chain couples TRBV5-1 to TRBJ1-2; D might be TRBD1 (6 bases). Germline V gene lookup returns CDR1 SGHRS and CDR2 YFSETQ. The V end was cut by 4 bases, the J end by 2 bases, with 9 bases between. The CDR3 covers 13 residues. CDR3 coding DNA: TGCGCCAGCAGCCAAGACAGGAACTATGGCTACACCTTC. Translated, it gives CASSQDRNYGYTF.